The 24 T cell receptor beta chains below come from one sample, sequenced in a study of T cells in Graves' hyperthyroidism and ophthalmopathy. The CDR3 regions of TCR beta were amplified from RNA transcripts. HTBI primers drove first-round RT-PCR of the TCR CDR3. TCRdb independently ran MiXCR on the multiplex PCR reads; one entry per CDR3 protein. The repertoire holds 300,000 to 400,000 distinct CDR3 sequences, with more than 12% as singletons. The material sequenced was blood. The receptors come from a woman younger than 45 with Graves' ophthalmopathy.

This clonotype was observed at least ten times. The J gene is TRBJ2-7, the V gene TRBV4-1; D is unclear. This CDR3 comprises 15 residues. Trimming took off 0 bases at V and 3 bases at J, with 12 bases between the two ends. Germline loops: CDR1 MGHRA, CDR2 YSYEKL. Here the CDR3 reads CASSQDPGLHYEQYF. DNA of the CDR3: TGCGCCAGCAGCCAAGATCCCGGATTGCACTACGAGCAGTACTTC.

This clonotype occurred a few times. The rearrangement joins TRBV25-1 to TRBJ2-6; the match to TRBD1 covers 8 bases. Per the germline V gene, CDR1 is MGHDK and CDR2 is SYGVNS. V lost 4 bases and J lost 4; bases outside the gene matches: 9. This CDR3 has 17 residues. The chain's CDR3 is CASSAPGGLRGANVLTF. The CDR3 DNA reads TGTGCCAGCAGTGCTCCAGGGGGCTTGAGGGGGGCCAACGTCCTGACTTTC. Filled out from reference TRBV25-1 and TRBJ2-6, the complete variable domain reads EADIYQTPRYLVIGTGKKITLECSQTMGHDKMYWYQQDPGMELHLIHYSYGVNSTEKGDLSSESTVSRIRTEHFPLTLESARPSHTSQYLCASSAPGGLRGANVLTFGAGSRLTVL.

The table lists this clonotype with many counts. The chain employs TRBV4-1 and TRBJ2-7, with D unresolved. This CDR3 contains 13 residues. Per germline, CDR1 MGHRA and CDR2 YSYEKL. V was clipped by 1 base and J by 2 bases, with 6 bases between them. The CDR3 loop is CASSQGNTYEQYF. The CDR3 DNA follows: TGCGCCAGCAGCCAAGGGAACACCTACGAGCAGTACTTC.

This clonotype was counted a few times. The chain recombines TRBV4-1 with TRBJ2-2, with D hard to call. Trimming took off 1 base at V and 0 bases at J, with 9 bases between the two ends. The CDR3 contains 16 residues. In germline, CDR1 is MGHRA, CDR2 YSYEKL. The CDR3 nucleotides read TGCGCCAGCAGCCAAGTAATTCAATCGAACACCGGGGAGCTGTTTTTT. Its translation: CASSQVIQSNTGELFF.

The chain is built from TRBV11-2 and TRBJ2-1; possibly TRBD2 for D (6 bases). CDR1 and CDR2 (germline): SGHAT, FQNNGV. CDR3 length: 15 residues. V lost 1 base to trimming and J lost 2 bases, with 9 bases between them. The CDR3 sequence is CASSLGGETYNEQFF. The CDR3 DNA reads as TGTGCCAGCAGCTTAGGCGGGGAGACCTACAATGAGCAGTTCTTC.

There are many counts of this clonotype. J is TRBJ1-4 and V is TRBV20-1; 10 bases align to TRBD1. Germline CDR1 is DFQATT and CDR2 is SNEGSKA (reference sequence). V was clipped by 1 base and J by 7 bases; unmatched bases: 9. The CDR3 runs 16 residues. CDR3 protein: CSARAQGGTGAEKLFF. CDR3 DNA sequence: TGCAGTGCTAGAGCCCAGGGCGGGACAGGGGCTGAAAAACTGTTTTTT.

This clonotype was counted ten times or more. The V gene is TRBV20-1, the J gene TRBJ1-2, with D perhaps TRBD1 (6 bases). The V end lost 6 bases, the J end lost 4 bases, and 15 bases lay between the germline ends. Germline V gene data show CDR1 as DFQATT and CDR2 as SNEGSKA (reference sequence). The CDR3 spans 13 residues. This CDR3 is CSAPLDRLYGYTF. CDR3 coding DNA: TGCAGTGCCCCCCTGGACAGACTCTATGGCTACACCTTC.

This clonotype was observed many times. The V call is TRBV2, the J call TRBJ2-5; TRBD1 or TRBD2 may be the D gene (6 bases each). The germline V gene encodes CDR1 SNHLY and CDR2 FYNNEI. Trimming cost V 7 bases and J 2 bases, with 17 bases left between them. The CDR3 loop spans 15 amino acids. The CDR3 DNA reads TGTGCCAGCACTCTGGGTTGGGGGGCTCAAGAGACCCAGTACTTC. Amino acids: CASTLGWGAQETQYF.

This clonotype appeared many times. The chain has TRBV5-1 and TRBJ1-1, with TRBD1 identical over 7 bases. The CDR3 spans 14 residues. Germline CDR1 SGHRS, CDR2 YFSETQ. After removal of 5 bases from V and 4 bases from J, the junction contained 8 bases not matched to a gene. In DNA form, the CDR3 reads TGCGCCAGCAGAGACAGGGCGGCGGGCACTGAAGCTTTCTTT. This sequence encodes CASRDRAAGTEAFF.

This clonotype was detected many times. The chain's CDR3 is CASSLVLGSPGNTIYF. The DNA for the CDR3 is TGTGCCAGCAGCTTAGTGCTGGGGAGCCCGGGAAACACCATATATTTT. The chain recombines TRBV7-2 with TRBJ1-3; D is unresolved. Trimming cost V 1 base and J 4 bases, with 14 bases left between them. CDR1 and CDR2 from the germline V gene are SGHTA and FQGNSA. CDR3 length: 16 amino acids.

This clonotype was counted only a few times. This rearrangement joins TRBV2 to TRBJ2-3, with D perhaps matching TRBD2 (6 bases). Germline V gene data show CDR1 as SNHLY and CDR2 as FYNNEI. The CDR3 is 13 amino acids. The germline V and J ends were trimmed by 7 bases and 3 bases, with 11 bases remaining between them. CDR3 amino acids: CASTLGGTDTQYF. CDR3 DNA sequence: TGTGCCAGCACCCTGGGGGGAACAGATACGCAGTATTTT.

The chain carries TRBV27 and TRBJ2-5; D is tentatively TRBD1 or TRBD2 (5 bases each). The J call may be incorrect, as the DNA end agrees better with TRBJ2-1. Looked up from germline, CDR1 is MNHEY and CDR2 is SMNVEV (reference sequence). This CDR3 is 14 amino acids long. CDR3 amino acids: CASRYLARGETQFF. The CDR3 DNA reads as TGTGCCAGCAGATATCTAGCAAGGGGAGAGACCCAGTTCTTC.

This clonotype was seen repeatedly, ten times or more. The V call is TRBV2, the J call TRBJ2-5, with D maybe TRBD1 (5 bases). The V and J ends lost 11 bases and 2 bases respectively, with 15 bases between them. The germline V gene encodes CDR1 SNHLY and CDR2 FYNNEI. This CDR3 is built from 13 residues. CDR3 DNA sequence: TGTGCCGGGGCGACAGAGTTTCAAGAGACCCAGTACTTC. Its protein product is CAGATEFQETQYF.

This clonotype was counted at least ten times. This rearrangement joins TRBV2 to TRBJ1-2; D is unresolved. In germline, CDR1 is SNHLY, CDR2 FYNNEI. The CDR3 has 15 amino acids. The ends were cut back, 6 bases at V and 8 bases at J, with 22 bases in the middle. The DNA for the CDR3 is TGTGCCAGCAGGCCCATCTTTAGCGCCTCCCTCGGCTACACCTTC. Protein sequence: CASRPIFSASLGYTF.

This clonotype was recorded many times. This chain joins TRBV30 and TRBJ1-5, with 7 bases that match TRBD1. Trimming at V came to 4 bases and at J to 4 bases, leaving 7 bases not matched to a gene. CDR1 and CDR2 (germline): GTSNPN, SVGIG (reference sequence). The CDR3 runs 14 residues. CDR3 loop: CAWNSAGGNQPQHF. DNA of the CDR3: TGTGCCTGGAATTCCGCAGGGGGTAATCAGCCCCAGCATTTT.

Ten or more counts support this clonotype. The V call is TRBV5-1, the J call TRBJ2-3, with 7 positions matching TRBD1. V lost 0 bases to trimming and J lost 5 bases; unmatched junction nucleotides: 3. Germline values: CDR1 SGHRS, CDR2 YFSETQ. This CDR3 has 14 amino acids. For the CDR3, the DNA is TGCGCCAGCAGCTTGGAGGGGGCTCAAGATACGCAGTATTTT. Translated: CASSLEGAQDTQYF. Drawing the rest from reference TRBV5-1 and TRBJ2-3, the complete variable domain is KAGVTQTPRYLIKTRGQQVTLSCSPISGHRSVSWYQQTPGQGLQFLFEYFSETQRNKGNFPGRFSGRQFSNSRSEMNVSTLELGDSALYLCASSLEGAQDTQYFGPGTRLTVL.

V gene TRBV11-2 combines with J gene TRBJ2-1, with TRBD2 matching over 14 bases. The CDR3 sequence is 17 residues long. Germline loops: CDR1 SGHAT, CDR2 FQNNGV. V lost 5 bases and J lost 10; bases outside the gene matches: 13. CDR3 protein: CASSPTGLAGGRGEQFF. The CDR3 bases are TGTGCCAGCAGCCCAACCGGACTAGCGGGGGGTCGTGGAGAGCAGTTCTTC.

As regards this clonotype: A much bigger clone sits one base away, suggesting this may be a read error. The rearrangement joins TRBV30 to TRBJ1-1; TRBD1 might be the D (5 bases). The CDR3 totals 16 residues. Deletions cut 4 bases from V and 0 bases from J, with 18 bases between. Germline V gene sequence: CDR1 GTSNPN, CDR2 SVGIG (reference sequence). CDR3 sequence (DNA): TGTGCCTGGACTCAACCGATGTCAGGGCTGAACACTGAAGCTTTCTTT. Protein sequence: CAWTQPMSGLNTEAFF.

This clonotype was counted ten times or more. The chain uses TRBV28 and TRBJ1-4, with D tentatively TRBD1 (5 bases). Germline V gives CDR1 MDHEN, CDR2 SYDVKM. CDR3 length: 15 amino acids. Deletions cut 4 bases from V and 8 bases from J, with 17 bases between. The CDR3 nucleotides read TGTGCCAGCAGTTCGAACCGGGACGGGGGGGAAAAACTGTTTTTT. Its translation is CASSSNRDGGEKLFF. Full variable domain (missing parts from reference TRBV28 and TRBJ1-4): DVKVTQSSRYLVKRTGEKVFLECVQDMDHENMFWYRQDPGLGLRLIYFSYDVKMKEKGDIPEGYSVSREKKERFSLILESASTNQTSMYLCASSSNRDGGEKLFFGSGTQLSVL.

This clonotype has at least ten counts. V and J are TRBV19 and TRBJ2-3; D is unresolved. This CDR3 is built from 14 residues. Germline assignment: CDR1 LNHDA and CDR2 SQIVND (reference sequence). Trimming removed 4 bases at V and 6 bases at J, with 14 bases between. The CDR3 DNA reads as TGTGCCAGTAGTAAAATAGCTCCCAGGGATACGCAGTATTTT. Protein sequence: CASSKIAPRDTQYF.

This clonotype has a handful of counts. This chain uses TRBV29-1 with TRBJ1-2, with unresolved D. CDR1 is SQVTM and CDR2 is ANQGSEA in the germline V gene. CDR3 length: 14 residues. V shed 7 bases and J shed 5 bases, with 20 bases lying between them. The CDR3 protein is CSARLAVLPYGYTF. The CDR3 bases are TGCAGCGCCCGGCTGGCTGTGCTCCCATATGGCTACACCTTC.

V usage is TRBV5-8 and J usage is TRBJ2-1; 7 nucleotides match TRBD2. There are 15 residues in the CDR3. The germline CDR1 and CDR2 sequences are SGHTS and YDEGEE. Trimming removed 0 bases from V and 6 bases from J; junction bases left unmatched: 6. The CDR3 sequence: CASSLEGSGGNEQFF. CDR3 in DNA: TGTGCCAGCAGCTTGGAAGGGTCGGGGGGCAATGAGCAGTTCTTC. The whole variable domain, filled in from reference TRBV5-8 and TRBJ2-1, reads EAGVTQSPTHLIKTRGQQATLRCSPISGHTSVYWYQQALGLGLQFLLWYDEGEERNRGNFPPRFSGRQFPNYSSELNVNALELEDSALYLCASSLEGSGGNEQFFGPGTRLTVL.

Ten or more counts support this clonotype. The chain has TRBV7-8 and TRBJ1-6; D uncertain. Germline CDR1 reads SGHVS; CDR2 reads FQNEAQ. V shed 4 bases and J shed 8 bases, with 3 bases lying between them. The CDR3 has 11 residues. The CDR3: CASSSDSPLHF. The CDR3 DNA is TGTGCCAGCAGCTCGGATTCACCCCTCCACTTT.

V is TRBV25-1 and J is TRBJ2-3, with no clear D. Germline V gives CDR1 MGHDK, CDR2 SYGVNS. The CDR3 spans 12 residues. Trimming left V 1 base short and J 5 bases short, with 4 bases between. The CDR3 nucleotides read TGTGCCAGCAGTGAATTGAGAGATACGCAGTATTTT. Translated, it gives CASSELRDTQYF.